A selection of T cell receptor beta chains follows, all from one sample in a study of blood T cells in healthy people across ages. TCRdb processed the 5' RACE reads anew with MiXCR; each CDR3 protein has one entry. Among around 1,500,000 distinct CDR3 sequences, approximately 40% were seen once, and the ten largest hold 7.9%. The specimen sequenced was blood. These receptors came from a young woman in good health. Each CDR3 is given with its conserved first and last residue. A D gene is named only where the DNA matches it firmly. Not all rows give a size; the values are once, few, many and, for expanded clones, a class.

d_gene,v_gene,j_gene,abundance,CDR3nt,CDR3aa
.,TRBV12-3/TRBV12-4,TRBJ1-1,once,TGTGCCAGCAGCCCCATCGGGACACTCCACACTGAAGCTTTCTTT,CASSPIGTLHTEAFF
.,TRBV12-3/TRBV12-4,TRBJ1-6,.,TGTGCCAGCAGACTCGGTGTTTCCCTCCACTTT,CASRLGVSLHF
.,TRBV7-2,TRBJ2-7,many,TGTGCCAGCAGCTTCACATCCTACGAGCAGTACTTC,CASSFTSYEQYF
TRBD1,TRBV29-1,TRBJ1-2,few,TGCAGCGGAGCGACAGGGAAGGATGGCTACACCTTC,CSGATGKDGYTF
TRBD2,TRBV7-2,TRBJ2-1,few,TGTGCCAGCAGCATAGCGACTAGCGGTTACAATGAGCAGTTCTTC,CASSIATSGYNEQFF
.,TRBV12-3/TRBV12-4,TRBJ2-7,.,TGTGCCAGCAGTTTTAAAGGGAAATCCTACGAGCAGTACTTC,CASSFKGKSYEQYF
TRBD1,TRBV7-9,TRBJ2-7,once,TGTGCCGGCAGCTTAAGAGGGACAGACACCTCCTACGAGCAGTACTTC,CAGSLRGTDTSYEQYF
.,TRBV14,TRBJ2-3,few,TGTGCCAGCAGCCCTCTAAGCTCGGATACGCAGTATTTT,CASSPLSSDTQYF
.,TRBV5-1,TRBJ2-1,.,TGCGCCAGCAACACAGATTGGGGGGCGTCCCACAATGAGCAGTTCTTC,CASNTDWGASHNEQFF
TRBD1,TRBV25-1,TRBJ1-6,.,TGTGCCAGCAGTGACAGGGGGTATAATTCACCCCTCCACTTT,CASSDRGYNSPLHF
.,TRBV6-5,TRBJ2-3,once,TGTGCCAGCAGTTACTCATCGGGGGTTGGGGCAGATACGCAGTATTTT,CASSYSSGVGADTQYF
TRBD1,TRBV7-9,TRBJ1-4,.,TGTGCCAGCAGCTCCGACAGGGTTTTTGAAAAACTGTTTTTT,CASSSDRVFEKLFF
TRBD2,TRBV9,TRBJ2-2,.,TGTGCCAGCAGCGTCTCTAGCGGCGGCCTGAGCGGGGAGCTGTTTTTT,CASSVSSGGLSGELFF
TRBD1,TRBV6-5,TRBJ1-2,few,TGTGCTAGCAGCCCCCCGGGAGGGGGCGTTCCGGGCTACACCTTC,CASSPPGGGVPGYTF
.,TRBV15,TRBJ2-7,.,TGTGCCACCAGCAGAGTAGACAAGTCCTACGAGCAGTACTTC,CATSRVDKSYEQYF
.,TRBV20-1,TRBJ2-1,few,TGCAGTGCTAGGTCCCCCCCAGTCAATGAGCAGTTCTTC,CSARSPPVNEQFF
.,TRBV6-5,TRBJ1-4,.,TGTGCCAGCAGCGGATACGAAGAGGAAAAACTGTTTTTT,CASSGYEEEKLFF
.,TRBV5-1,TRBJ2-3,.,TGCGCCAGCAGCATTGGCCGCACAGATACGCAGTATTTT,CASSIGRTDTQYF
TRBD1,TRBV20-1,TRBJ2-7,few,TGCAGTGCTGTAGTACCGGGACAGGGTAACGAGCAGTACTTC,CSAVVPGQGNEQYF
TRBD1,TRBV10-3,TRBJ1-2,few,TGTGCCATCAACGCCGGACAGGGGGCCGGAGGCTACACCTTC,CAINAGQGAGGYTF
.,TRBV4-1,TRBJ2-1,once,TGCGCCAGCAGCCAAGATCCCCGGGAGTTTTCCTACAATGAGCAGTTCTTC,CASSQDPREFSYNEQFF
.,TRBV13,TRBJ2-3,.,TGTGCCAGCAGCTTACTAGGCCCGGAAGATACGCAGTATTTT,CASSLLGPEDTQYF
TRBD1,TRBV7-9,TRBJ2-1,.,TGTGCCAGCCAAACAGGGGAGTCCTACAATGAGCAGTTCTTC,CASQTGESYNEQFF
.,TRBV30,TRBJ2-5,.,TGTGCCTGGAGTCCGTCGGAAGAGACCCAGTACTTC,CAWSPSEETQYF
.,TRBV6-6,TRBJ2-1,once,TGTGCCAGCAGTTACTCGACAGCAAGCTCCTACAATGAGCAGTTCTTC,CASSYSTASSYNEQFF
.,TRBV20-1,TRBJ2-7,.,TGCAGTGTTAGAGGAACGGTTTACTACGAGCAGTACTTC,CSVRGTVYYEQYF
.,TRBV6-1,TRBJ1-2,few,TGTGCCAGCACGCGTTATGCTAACTATGGCTACACCTTC,CASTRYANYGYTF
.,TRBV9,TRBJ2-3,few,TGTGCCAGCAGCACCCCTAGCGCAGATACGCAGTATTTT,CASSTPSADTQYF
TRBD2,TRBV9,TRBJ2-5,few,TGTGCCAGCAGCGTAGCTGGCGGGAGGCCACAGTACTTC,CASSVAGGRPQYF
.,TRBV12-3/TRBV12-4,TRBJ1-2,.,TGTGCCAGCAGCCCCGGGAACCATGGCTACACCTTC,CASSPGNHGYTF
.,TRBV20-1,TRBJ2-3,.,TGCAGTGCTAGTGGATTCGGCAGCACAGATACGCAGTATTTT,CSASGFGSTDTQYF
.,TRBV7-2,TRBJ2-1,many,TGTGCCAGCAGCTTAGTCCCCGGACTTGCGAATGAGCAGTTCTTC,CASSLVPGLANEQFF
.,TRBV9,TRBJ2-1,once,TGTGCCAGCAGCGCGTTCAGCCCCAATGAGCAGTTCTTC,CASSAFSPNEQFF
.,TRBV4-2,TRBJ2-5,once,TGTGCCAGCAGCCATACACGGGGGCGGGAGACCCAGTACTTC,CASSHTRGRETQYF
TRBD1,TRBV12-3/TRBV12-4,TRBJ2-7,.,TGTGCCAGCCAGAATGACAGGGGGTTAAGGTCCTACGAGCAGTACTTC,CASQNDRGLRSYEQYF
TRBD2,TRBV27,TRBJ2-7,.,TGTGCCAGCAGTTTAGAGGCTAGCGGCTACGAGCAGTACTTC,CASSLEASGYEQYF
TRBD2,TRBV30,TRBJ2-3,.,TGTGCCTGGAGAACGGGACTAGCGGGGGAGCAAGATACGCAGTATTTT,CAWRTGLAGEQDTQYF
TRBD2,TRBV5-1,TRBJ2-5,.,TGCGCCAGCAGAGCGGGACTACCGGAGACCCAGTACTTC,CASRAGLPETQYF
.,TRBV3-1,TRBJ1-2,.,TGTGCCAGCAGGCCACGAGAGCGAGGAGGCTACACCTTC,CASRPRERGGYTF
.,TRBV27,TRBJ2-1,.,TGTGCCAGCAGTCAATGGACCGAACAAGAGACCCAGTTCTTC,CASSQWTEQETQFF
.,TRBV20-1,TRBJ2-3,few,TGCAGCGGGTACCGGGACCGTAGCACAGATACGCAGTATTTT,CSGYRDRSTDTQYF
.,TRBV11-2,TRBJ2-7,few,TGTGCCAGCAGTCTGAGGTCGGGTAACGAGCAGTACTTC,CASSLRSGNEQYF
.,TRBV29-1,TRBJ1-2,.,TGCAGCGTTGTCCAGGGGCGGTATGGCTACACCTTC,CSVVQGRYGYTF
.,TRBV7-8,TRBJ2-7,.,TGTGCCAGCAGCTTAGATCCCGGTAGGGGGGGGGCGAACAATGAGCAGTACTTC,CASSLDPGRGGANNEQYF
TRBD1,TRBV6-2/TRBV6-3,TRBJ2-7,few,TGTGCCAGCAGGAGGGACAGCAACTACGAGCAGTACTTC,CASRRDSNYEQYF
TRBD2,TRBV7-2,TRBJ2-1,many,TGTGCCAGCAGCTTACAGCGGGCCGCGGGGGGGCAGTTCTTC,CASSLQRAAGGQFF
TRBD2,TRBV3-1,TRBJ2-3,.,TGTGCCAGCAGCCAAGAGGGGACTAGCGGCCGATACACAGATACGCAGTATTTT,CASSQEGTSGRYTDTQYF
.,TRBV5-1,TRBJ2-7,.,TGCGCCAGCAGCCTCGGGCAGTACGCCTACGAGCAGTACTTC,CASSLGQYAYEQYF
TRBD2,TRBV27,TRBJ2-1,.,TGTGCCAGCAGTCCCGGGACTAGCGGGGAGCAGTTCTTC,CASSPGTSGEQFF
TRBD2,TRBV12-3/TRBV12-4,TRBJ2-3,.,TGTGCCAGCACCGAAACTAGCGGCACAGATACGCAGTATTTT,CASTETSGTDTQYF
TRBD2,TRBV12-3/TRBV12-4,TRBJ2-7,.,TGTGCCAGCAGTTTACCCAATCCTAGCGGGATCCCTTACGAGCAGTACTTC,CASSLPNPSGIPYEQYF
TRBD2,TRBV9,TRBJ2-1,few,TGTGCCAGCAGCCCGAGGACTAGCGGTGTCTCCTACAATGAGCAGTTCTTC,CASSPRTSGVSYNEQFF
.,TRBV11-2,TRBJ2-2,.,TGTGCCAGCAGCTCGGAGGGGGCCTACACCGGGGAGCTGTTTTTT,CASSSEGAYTGELFF